This T cell receptor beta chain was captured by sequencing in a study of CD8+CD57+ T cells in acquired aplastic anemia. This clonotype was recorded only once. Its antigen is currently unknown. Study-level findings and limits: The study identified more than 25 CD8+ CDR3 sequences shared by patients and controls.

Those patients picked for sequencing had displayed CD8+CD57+ cell expansion on flow cytometry. The template for TCR beta VDJ and CDR3 sequence profiling was genomic DNA. MiXCR was run by TCRdb on the reads, yielding one entry per CDR3 protein. This table holds about 160,000 distinct CDR3 sequences, around half found once. The CDR3 runs to 14 residues. Trimming shortened V by 10 bases and J by 0 bases, and 14 bases separated the two germline ends. Germline V gene data show CDR1 as ENHRY and CDR2 as SYGVKD. Sequencing was carried out using sorted CD4+, CD8+, or CD8+CD57+ T cells (not recorded which) from PBMCs. This TCR came from a human donor with aplastic anemia. The chain couples TRBV10-3 to TRBJ2-3; D gene uncertain. The CDR3 sequence: CATLAARSTDTQYF. The CDR3 DNA sequence: TGTGCCACCTTGGCAGCGAGGAGCACAGATACGCAGTATTTT.